This T cell receptor (beta chain) was recovered during a study of T cells in tuberculosis. Study-wide context: In South Africa, adults with active tuberculosis were compared with IGRA-negative and latently infected IGRA-positive adolescents.

The study's findings and limits: Shorter CDR3-alpha in active tuberculosis partly drove smaller distances.

Produced via immunoSEQ multiplex PCR; TCRdb's table is partial and in-frame only. This table has about 41,000 clones, about 96% appearing once. This CDR3 is built from 14 residues. Germline V gives CDR1 SGDLS, CDR2 YYNGEE. J lost 7 bases, V lost 2 bases, and 4 bases had no gene match. Adolescents were screened for latent TB by skin test and IGRA. Notes on this clone: The antigen is not known.

The sequence came from a donor between 5 and 29 years old with latent tuberculosis or without tuberculosis infection. This chain links TRBV9 with TRBJ1-5, with 9 positions matching TRBD1. Sequenced: PBMCs. The CDR3 loop is CASSVSDRGQPQHF. The DNA for the CDR3 is TGTGCCAGCAGCGTTTCGGACAGGGGACAGCCCCAGCATTTT.